This TCR beta chain was observed in a study of identical twins. Study results and caveats: Less excess twin sharing appeared in beta out-of-frame sequences.

Ten or more counts support this clonotype. Its specificity is unknown. TCRdb re-derived calls from the 5' RACE reads in MiXCR, one entry per CDR3 protein. This sample has around 250,000 distinct CDR3 sequences, with 10% to 15% found just once. The CDR3 consists of 16 residues. Germline loops: CDR1 SEHNR, CDR2 FQNEAQ (reference sequence). V lost 5 bases and J 4 bases, leaving 17 bases between the germline ends. Another study also made use of these data, one on yellow fever vaccine responses in identical twins.

The sequence was obtained from a woman aged 18 to 35 in good health. The V gene is TRBV7-9, the J gene TRBJ2-2; possibly TRBD2 for D (6 bases). The sample consisted of memory (CD45RO+) T cells sorted from blood. In DNA, the CDR3 is TGTGCCAGCAGCCCAAGGGGCCAGGGAGGCACCGGGGAGCTGTTTTTT. Translating it yields CASSPRGQGGTGELFF.